Listed below are T cell receptor beta chains from one sample, sequenced in a study of cytomegalovirus exposure and HLA in healthy donors. Sequencing was performed with immunoSEQ multiplex PCR; in TCRdb, only in-frame clones are kept and a portion is missing. Among more than 80,000 clones, 69% were seen once, and the ten largest hold more than 2.5%. The sample comprised PBMCs. These receptors came from a middle-aged man in good health and CMV-seronegative. Both conserved end residues are part of each CDR3. The D gene is left open where the match is weak. Not every row has a clone size; where given, it reads once, few, many or a size class.

j_gene: TRBJ2-5
v_gene: TRBV28
abundance: .
d_gene: .
CDR3nt: TGTGCCAGCAGTTTGCCGGGAGAGACCGGGGAGACCCAGTACTTC
CDR3aa: CASSLPGETGETQYF

j_gene: TRBJ2-7
v_gene: TRBV6-5
abundance: few
d_gene: .
CDR3nt: TGTGCCAGCAGCCCCCGACGGGGCTACGAGCAGTACTTC
CDR3aa: CASSPRRGYEQYF

j_gene: TRBJ2-3
v_gene: TRBV7-6
abundance: few
d_gene: .
CDR3nt: TGTGCCAGCAGCTTAGCAGGGGCCCGGGATACGCAGTATTTT
CDR3aa: CASSLAGARDTQYF

j_gene: TRBJ1-3
v_gene: TRBV6-5
abundance: medium-sized
d_gene: .
CDR3nt: TGTGCCAGCAGACAGATCTCTGGAAACACCATATATTTT
CDR3aa: CASRQISGNTIYF

j_gene: TRBJ2-1
v_gene: TRBV6-6
abundance: few
d_gene: TRBD2
CDR3nt: TGTGCCAGCGGGACTAGCGGCAATGAGCAGTTCTTC
CDR3aa: CASGTSGNEQFF

j_gene: TRBJ1-3
v_gene: TRBV19
abundance: .
d_gene: TRBD1
CDR3nt: TGTGCCAGTGTGGACAGGACCTCTGGAAACACCATATATTTT
CDR3aa: CASVDRTSGNTIYF

j_gene: TRBJ1-4
v_gene: TRBV30
abundance: .
d_gene: TRBD1
CDR3nt: TGTGCCTGGAGTGGCCAAGGGACAGCCTTTTTT
CDR3aa: CAWSGQGTAFF

j_gene: TRBJ1-1
v_gene: TRBV30
abundance: .
d_gene: .
CDR3nt: TGTGCCTGGAGTGTTTATGGGGGGACTGCGAACACTGAAGCTTTCTTT
CDR3aa: CAWSVYGGTANTEAFF

j_gene: TRBJ2-7
v_gene: TRBV7-6
abundance: few
d_gene: TRBD1
CDR3nt: TGTGCCAGCAGCCTCCGACAGGGGGCAATCTACGAGCAGTACTTC
CDR3aa: CASSLRQGAIYEQYF

j_gene: TRBJ2-3
v_gene: TRBV5-4
abundance: .
d_gene: TRBD2
CDR3nt: TGTGCCAGCAGCATTAGCGGGGGGGCGGAGACGCAGTATTTT
CDR3aa: CASSISGGAETQYF

j_gene: TRBJ2-1
v_gene: TRBV5-1
abundance: .
d_gene: TRBD1
CDR3nt: TGCGCCAGCAGCGTACAGGGGGTAGCCTACAATGAGCAGTTCTTC
CDR3aa: CASSVQGVAYNEQFF

j_gene: TRBJ2-7
v_gene: TRBV6-5
abundance: .
d_gene: TRBD1
CDR3nt: TGTGCCAGCAGTTGGACAGGGGGGAACGAGCAGTACTTC
CDR3aa: CASSWTGGNEQYF

j_gene: TRBJ1-5
v_gene: TRBV18
abundance: .
d_gene: .
CDR3nt: TGTGCCAGCTCACCACCGGAGGGTAGCAATCAGCCCCAGCATTTT
CDR3aa: CASSPPEGSNQPQHF

j_gene: TRBJ2-5
v_gene: TRBV4-2
abundance: .
d_gene: TRBD2
CDR3nt: TGTGCCAGCAGCCAAGGAGGAAGCGGGGTCCTCCAAGAGACCCAGTACTTC
CDR3aa: CASSQGGSGVLQETQYF

j_gene: TRBJ2-7
v_gene: TRBV9
abundance: .
d_gene: TRBD2
CDR3nt: TGTGCCAGCAGCGTAGCGAGCGGGGGGGCCGACGAGCAGTACTTC
CDR3aa: CASSVASGGADEQYF

j_gene: TRBJ1-2
v_gene: TRBV18
abundance: .
d_gene: TRBD1
CDR3nt: TGTGCCAGCTCTCCGGGACAGGACTATGGCTACACCTTC
CDR3aa: CASSPGQDYGYTF

j_gene: TRBJ2-5
v_gene: TRBV7-6
abundance: .
d_gene: TRBD1
CDR3nt: TGTGCCAGCAGCACTCCCCTCGGGACAGGGGAGCAAGAGACCCAGTACTTC
CDR3aa: CASSTPLGTGEQETQYF

j_gene: TRBJ1-2
v_gene: TRBV7-3
abundance: few
d_gene: .
CDR3nt: TGTGCCAGCAGCTTACTGGGGGGGGATGGCTACACCTTC
CDR3aa: CASSLLGGDGYTF

j_gene: TRBJ1-5
v_gene: TRBV19
abundance: .
d_gene: TRBD1
CDR3nt: TGTGCCAGTAGTATAAGGGACAGTGTCCAAGAGCAGCCCCAGCATTTT
CDR3aa: CASSIRDSVQEQPQHF

j_gene: TRBJ2-7
v_gene: TRBV7-3
abundance: .
d_gene: .
CDR3nt: TGTGCCAGCAGCTTATTACCAGGGCCGTACGAGCAGTACTTC
CDR3aa: CASSLLPGPYEQYF

j_gene: TRBJ1-5
v_gene: TRBV30
abundance: few
d_gene: .
CDR3nt: TGTGCCTGGAGTCGTAGGGGGATCGGCAATCAGCCCCAGCATTTT
CDR3aa: CAWSRRGIGNQPQHF

j_gene: TRBJ2-3
v_gene: TRBV7-2
abundance: .
d_gene: .
CDR3nt: TGTGCCAGCAGCTTAAGCGGGTCTAGCACAGATACGCAGTATTTT
CDR3aa: CASSLSGSSTDTQYF

j_gene: TRBJ2-7
v_gene: TRBV6-5
abundance: .
d_gene: .
CDR3nt: TGTGCCAGCAGTTACTCGCCGGACAGCTACGAGCAGTACTTC
CDR3aa: CASSYSPDSYEQYF

j_gene: TRBJ2-4
v_gene: TRBV5-6
abundance: few
d_gene: .
CDR3nt: TGTGCCAGCAGCTTGGGGGGGCGGGCCAAAAACATTCAGTACTTC
CDR3aa: CASSLGGRAKNIQYF

j_gene: TRBJ2-3
v_gene: TRBV4-3
abundance: .
d_gene: TRBD2
CDR3nt: TGCGCCAGCAGCCAAGATAGGGTCCTAGCGGGGTCCCCAGATACGCAGTATTTT
CDR3aa: CASSQDRVLAGSPDTQYF

j_gene: TRBJ1-1
v_gene: TRBV5-6
abundance: .
d_gene: .
CDR3nt: TGTGCCAGCAGCCTCTACACTGAAGCTTTCTTT
CDR3aa: CASSLYTEAFF

j_gene: TRBJ1-3
v_gene: TRBV4-3
abundance: .
d_gene: .
CDR3nt: TGCGCCAGCAGCCGGACACAGGGTCCTGGAAACACCATATATTTT
CDR3aa: CASSRTQGPGNTIYF

j_gene: TRBJ1-2
v_gene: TRBV6-1
abundance: .
d_gene: TRBD1
CDR3nt: TGTGCCATTTCGAGACAGGGATACAACTATGGCTACACCTTC
CDR3aa: CAISRQGYNYGYTF

j_gene: TRBJ1-1
v_gene: TRBV6-1
abundance: .
d_gene: .
CDR3nt: TGTGCCAGCAGTGAAGAACCGGGGGCTGAAGCTTTCTTT
CDR3aa: CASSEEPGAEAFF

j_gene: TRBJ2-2
v_gene: TRBV5-6
abundance: .
d_gene: .
CDR3nt: TGTGCCAGCAGCACTCTAGGGGACACCGGGGAGCTGTTTTTT
CDR3aa: CASSTLGDTGELFF

j_gene: TRBJ2-5
v_gene: TRBV10-3
abundance: medium-sized
d_gene: TRBD2
CDR3nt: TGTGCCATCCCTGGACTAGCGGGGCAAGAGACCCAGTACTTC
CDR3aa: CAIPGLAGQETQYF

j_gene: TRBJ2-3
v_gene: TRBV4-2
abundance: .
d_gene: TRBD2
CDR3nt: TGTGCCAGCAGCCCAGACCCTAGCGGAGATACGCAGTATTTT
CDR3aa: CASSPDPSGDTQYF

j_gene: TRBJ2-1
v_gene: TRBV10-3
abundance: once
d_gene: TRBD2
CDR3nt: TGTGCCATCAGTGCCAACCCCGGGACTAGCAGCCACAATGAGCAGTTCTTC
CDR3aa: CAISANPGTSSHNEQFF

j_gene: TRBJ2-1
v_gene: TRBV27
abundance: medium-sized
d_gene: TRBD1
CDR3nt: TGTGCCAGCAGTCAGATGATTCGACAGGGGGATGAGCAGTTCTTC
CDR3aa: CASSQMIRQGDEQFF

j_gene: TRBJ1-1
v_gene: TRBV7-9
abundance: .
d_gene: .
CDR3nt: TGTGCCAGCAGCTTATTCGGGGACACTGAAGCTTTCTTT
CDR3aa: CASSLFGDTEAFF

j_gene: TRBJ2-1
v_gene: TRBV15
abundance: .
d_gene: TRBD2
CDR3nt: TGTGCCACCCCACTAGCGGGAGGACGCAATGAGCAGTTCTTC
CDR3aa: CATPLAGGRNEQFF

j_gene: TRBJ2-7
v_gene: TRBV5-1
abundance: .
d_gene: .
CDR3nt: TGCGCCAGCAGCTTGGTTCGGGGGGCAGCCTACGAGCAGTACTTC
CDR3aa: CASSLVRGAAYEQYF

j_gene: TRBJ2-5
v_gene: TRBV5-1
abundance: once
d_gene: .
CDR3nt: TGCGCCAGCAGGGACATAGGTTACGCGACCCAGTACTTC
CDR3aa: CASRDIGYATQYF

j_gene: TRBJ2-3
v_gene: TRBV18
abundance: .
d_gene: TRBD2
CDR3nt: TGTGCCAGCTCAGCATTCAGCGGGGGCATACGGGATACGCAGTATTTT
CDR3aa: CASSAFSGGIRDTQYF

j_gene: TRBJ2-3
v_gene: TRBV10-3
abundance: .
d_gene: .
CDR3nt: TGTGCCATCAGTGACCTCACCACAGGCGCTAGCACAGATACGCAGTATTTT
CDR3aa: CAISDLTTGASTDTQYF

j_gene: TRBJ2-1
v_gene: TRBV2
abundance: .
d_gene: .
CDR3nt: TGTGCCAGCAAAGACAGCAGGGATGCTGAGCAGTTCTTC
CDR3aa: CASKDSRDAEQFF

j_gene: TRBJ2-1
v_gene: TRBV28
abundance: .
d_gene: TRBD2
CDR3nt: TGTGCCAGCAGTTTAGGGCGGGGGGGTCTCTACAATGAGCAGTTCTTC
CDR3aa: CASSLGRGGLYNEQFF

j_gene: TRBJ1-1
v_gene: TRBV7-9
abundance: .
d_gene: .
CDR3nt: TGTGCCAGCAGCTTACAACAGGGCACTGAAGCTTTCTTT
CDR3aa: CASSLQQGTEAFF

j_gene: TRBJ2-2
v_gene: TRBV7-2
abundance: .
d_gene: .
CDR3nt: TGTGCCAGCAGCTTAGATAGGACTCTCGAGAACACCGGGGAGCTGTTTTTT
CDR3aa: CASSLDRTLENTGELFF

j_gene: TRBJ1-1
v_gene: TRBV19
abundance: .
d_gene: .
CDR3nt: TGTGCCAGTAGTATTCGCGGGGGGGCAAGCACTGAAGCTTTCTTT
CDR3aa: CASSIRGGASTEAFF

j_gene: TRBJ1-5
v_gene: TRBV4-3
abundance: .
d_gene: .
CDR3nt: TGCGCCAGCAGCCAAGATCACAGGGTCGATCAGCCCCAGCATTTT
CDR3aa: CASSQDHRVDQPQHF

j_gene: TRBJ2-3
v_gene: TRBV11-3
abundance: once
d_gene: TRBD2
CDR3nt: TGTGCCAGCAGCCTTCTAGCGGGAGTCGGCACAGATACGCAGTATTTT
CDR3aa: CASSLLAGVGTDTQYF

j_gene: TRBJ2-1
v_gene: TRBV5-1
abundance: .
d_gene: TRBD2
CDR3nt: TGCGCCAGCAGCCCACTGGTAGCGGGACCCTACAATGAGCAGTTCTTC
CDR3aa: CASSPLVAGPYNEQFF

j_gene: TRBJ2-7
v_gene: TRBV5-4
abundance: .
d_gene: .
CDR3nt: TGTGCCAGCACCAAACAGGGTTTCGACGAGCAGTACTTC
CDR3aa: CASTKQGFDEQYF

j_gene: TRBJ1-5
v_gene: TRBV9
abundance: .
d_gene: TRBD1
CDR3nt: TGTGCCAGCAGCGCACAGGGGGTGGAGCAGCCCCAGCATTTT
CDR3aa: CASSAQGVEQPQHF

j_gene: TRBJ1-1
v_gene: TRBV5-1
abundance: .
d_gene: .
CDR3nt: TGCGCCAGCAGCCGGGGGAGCGTCGGGCGTGACACTGAAGCTTTCTTT
CDR3aa: CASSRGSVGRDTEAFF

j_gene: TRBJ1-4
v_gene: TRBV29-1
abundance: once
d_gene: .
CDR3nt: TGCAGCGGGAAGAGCGCAACTAATGAAAAACTGTTTTTT
CDR3aa: CSGKSATNEKLFF